There are many counts of the clone carrying this TCR beta chain. Its antigen is unknown. V lost 6 bases to trimming and J lost 1 base, with 17 bases between them. CDR3 length equals 15 residues. The germline CDR1 and CDR2 sequences are DFQATT and SNEGSKA (reference sequence). TCRbeta library construction was performed incorporating unique molecular identifiers. TCRdb fed the PCR reads into MiXCR, producing one record per CDR3 protein. The data contain approximately 650,000 distinct CDR3 sequences, approximately 14% of them singletons. The source of the sample is a study of T-cell reconstitution after alpha-beta-depleted transplantation in children. Overall study findings and caveats: Day-60 TCRbeta diversity that was high in some patients was derived from surviving recipient T cells and thymic progenitors. One year after transplant, T-cell counts and diversity came mostly from newly produced T cells. Alpha-beta T cells present about two months after transplant were reported to originate from several hundred expanded graft clones.

This TCR was sampled from a girl aged 2 to 9 with congenital amegakaryocytic thrombocytopenia, due to receive a stem cell transplant. The gene calls are TRBV20-1 and TRBJ2-3; possible D gene TRBD2, 6 bases. The input for sequencing was PBMCs, taken before TCRalphabeta/CD19-depleted stem cell transplant. The CDR3 bases are TGCAGTGCCCCACCCGGGAGTTGGGGCACAGATACGCAGTATTTT. Encoded protein: CSAPPGSWGTDTQYF.